The rows below give T cell receptor beta chains drawn from one sample of a study of blood T cell repertoires in COVID-19. Profiled with immunoSEQ multiplex PCR; TCRdb holds only in-frame clones, not every one. The table shows 200,000 to 250,000 clones, with 70% to 90% occurring only once. The sample consisted of peripheral blood. These receptors were taken from a middle-aged woman who had recovered from COVID-19. Each CDR3 is given with its conserved first and last residue. The D gene is left open where the match is weak. Rows give clone size only sometimes, using once, few, many, or a class for an expanded clone.

V	D	size	J	CDR3	DNA
TRBV6-2/TRBV6-3	TRBD1	-	TRBJ2-1	CASSYSEGQGRSSQFF	TGTGCCAGCAGTTACTCCGAGGGACAGGGAAGGAGTTCGCAGTTCTTC
TRBV19	TRBD1	-	TRBJ1-1	CARTPSRQGAIFTEAFF	TGTGCCAGGACCCCCAGTCGACAGGGGGCCATTTTCACTGAAGCTTTCTTT
TRBV7-2	-	-	TRBJ2-7	CASSRDFYEQYF	TGTGCCAGCAGCCGGGACTTTTACGAGCAGTACTTC
TRBV19	-	-	TRBJ1-1	CASIQGMNTEAFF	TGTGCCAGTATTCAGGGAATGAACACTGAAGCTTTCTTT
TRBV5-4	TRBD2	-	TRBJ2-3	CASSSGTSGFTDTQYF	TGTGCCAGCAGCTCTGGGACTAGCGGATTCACAGATACGCAGTATTTT
TRBV15	TRBD1	-	TRBJ2-2	CATSSSQGVATGELFF	TGTGCCACCAGCTCAAGTCAGGGGGTGGCAACCGGGGAGCTGTTTTTT
TRBV7-6	TRBD1	-	TRBJ2-3	CASSPGTGYPTDTQYF	TGTGCCAGCAGCCCCGGGACAGGGTACCCCACAGATACGCAGTATTTT
TRBV9	-	once	TRBJ1-6	CASSVAIREGSPLHF	TGTGCCAGCAGCGTAGCTATCCGTGAGGGCTCACCCCTCCACTTT
TRBV28	-	-	TRBJ2-3	CASSFQTGASTDTQYF	TGTGCCAGCAGTTTCCAAACTGGTGCTAGCACAGATACGCAGTATTTT
TRBV7-2	-	-	TRBJ2-1	CASSSKGNNEQFF	TGTGCCAGCAGCTCCAAGGGGAACAATGAGCAGTTCTTC
TRBV7-2	-	-	TRBJ1-2	CASSPTRGGYTF	TGTGCCAGCAGCCCAACCAGGGGCGGCTACACCTTC
TRBV15	-	-	TRBJ1-4	CATSKRRDIFNEKLFF	TGTGCCACCAGCAAACGCCGGGACATCTTTAATGAAAAACTGTTTTTT
TRBV7-2	-	-	TRBJ2-1	CASSPDSGVGNEQFF	TGTGCCAGCAGCCCGGACTCGGGGGTTGGCAATGAGCAGTTCTTC
TRBV30	-	-	TRBJ1-1	CAWSNTLNTEAFF	TGTGCCTGGAGTAATACACTGAACACTGAAGCTTTCTTT
TRBV6-2/TRBV6-3	TRBD1	once	TRBJ2-7	CASSYRHTGTGYEQYF	TGTGCCAGCAGTTACCGCCATACCGGGACAGGCTACGAGCAGTACTTC
TRBV11-3	-	-	TRBJ1-3	CASSLTSSTGNTIYF	TGTGCCAGCAGCTTGACATCGAGCACTGGAAACACCATATATTTT
TRBV7-9	-	-	TRBJ2-2	CASSSPRQRNTGELFF	TGTGCCAGCAGTTCGCCGCGACAGAGGAACACCGGGGAGCTGTTTTTT
TRBV7-3	-	-	TRBJ2-2	CASSQPTGTTGELFF	TGTGCCAGCAGCCAGCCGACAGGTACCACCGGGGAGCTGTTTTTT
TRBV9	TRBD1	-	TRBJ2-1	CASSLQGDPYNEQFF	TGTGCCAGCAGCCTCCAGGGGGACCCCTACAATGAGCAGTTCTTC
TRBV27	-	few	TRBJ1-2	CASSPLTSGVYYGYTF	TGTGCCAGCAGTCCCCTAACCTCAGGGGTATACTATGGCTACACCTTC
TRBV2	TRBD1	-	TRBJ1-2	CASSSSRTGIVEGYTF	TGTGCCAGCAGTAGTTCCAGGACAGGGATCGTAGAGGGCTACACCTTC
TRBV21-1	-	-	TRBJ2-3	CASSKGTAVVYRPSGTNFTDTQYF	TGTGCCAGCAGCAAAGGGACGGCCGTTGTTTACCGGCCTAGCGGGACGAACTTCACAGATACGCAGTATTTT
TRBV11-3	TRBD1	-	TRBJ2-1	CASSSSGTGLDEQFF	TGTGCCAGCAGCTCCAGCGGGACAGGGTTAGATGAGCAGTTCTTC
TRBV15	-	-	TRBJ1-5	CATSRDSPGLNQPQHF	TGTGCCACCAGCAGAGATTCGCCGGGGTTGAATCAGCCCCAGCATTTT
TRBV24-1	-	-	TRBJ2-1	CATSDGNSGRGQFF	TGTGCCACCAGTGATGGGAATAGCGGACGAGGACAGTTCTTC
TRBV27	-	-	TRBJ1-2	CASSLWSTPGGSYGYTF	TGTGCCAGCAGTTTATGGTCCACCCCCGGAGGGAGTTATGGCTACACCTTC
TRBV11-2	-	-	TRBJ1-4	CASSLGSQSYEKLFF	TGTGCCAGCAGCTTAGGGTCTCAGTCATATGAAAAACTGTTTTTT
TRBV30	-	-	TRBJ2-2	CAWSYILGGNTGELFF	TGTGCCTGGAGTTATATTTTGGGGGGGAACACCGGGGAGCTGTTTTTT
TRBV11-3	-	-	TRBJ1-3	CASSLGKKSFSGNTIYF	TGTGCCAGCAGCTTGGGCAAGAAGTCCTTCTCTGGAAACACCATATATTTT
TRBV19	TRBD1	-	TRBJ1-1	CASSIRTGGNTEAFF	TGTGCCAGTAGTATTAGGACAGGGGGCAACACTGAAGCTTTCTTT
TRBV19	TRBD2	-	TRBJ2-3	CASSMVGRAGGQDTQYF	TGTGCCAGTAGTATGGTTGGTAGAGCGGGGGGGCAAGATACGCAGTATTTT
TRBV7-3	-	-	TRBJ2-1	CASSSLAGTTHNEQFF	TGTGCCAGCAGCTCCCTCGCCGGGACAACTCACAATGAGCAGTTCTTC
TRBV24-1	-	-	TRBJ2-3	CATSDSRGSNTDTQYF	TGTGCCACCAGTGATTCGAGGGGGTCTAACACAGATACGCAGTATTTT
TRBV19	TRBD2	-	TRBJ2-7	CASSIDSASGSHEQYF	TGTGCCAGTAGTATAGATTCGGCTAGCGGGAGCCACGAGCAGTACTTC
TRBV27	TRBD1	-	TRBJ1-3	CASSARGSGNTIYF	TGTGCCAGCAGTGCCAGGGGGTCTGGAAACACCATATATTTT
TRBV2	-	-	TRBJ2-5	CASSELSETQYF	TGTGCCAGCAGTGAACTTTCGGAGACCCAGTACTTC
TRBV5-1	TRBD1	-	TRBJ1-5	CASSLGTGSNQPQHF	TGCGCCAGCAGCTTGGGGACAGGGAGTAACCAGCCCCAGCATTTT
TRBV6-2/TRBV6-3	TRBD1	-	TRBJ1-5	CASSRTGLSNQPQHF	TGTGCCAGCAGTCGGACAGGGCTGTCCAATCAGCCCCAGCATTTT
TRBV7-6	-	-	TRBJ2-1	CAIPAAKFF	TGTGCCATCCCAGCGGCTAAGTTCTTC
TRBV5-4	-	once	TRBJ2-1	CASSLGGPVSYNEQFF	TGTGCCAGCAGCTTAGGAGGGCCCGTATCCTACAATGAGCAGTTCTTC
TRBV7-6	-	once	TRBJ1-3	CASSLGGGFNTIYF	TGTGCCAGCAGCTTAGGCGGGGGCTTCAACACCATATATTTT
TRBV19	TRBD2	-	TRBJ2-1	CASTSMGGKFNNEQFF	TGTGCCAGTACCTCAATGGGGGGGAAATTCAACAATGAGCAGTTCTTC
TRBV7-2	-	-	TRBJ2-2	CASSLSVGDTGELFF	TGTGCCAGCAGCCTAAGTGTCGGGGACACCGGGGAGCTGTTTTTT
TRBV7-3	TRBD1	-	TRBJ2-1	CASSLSGTGKSNEQFF	TGTGCCAGCAGCTTATCTGGGACAGGGAAGAGTAATGAGCAGTTCTTC
TRBV7-8	TRBD2	-	TRBJ2-1	CASSFTSGSSNEQFF	TGTGCCAGCAGCTTCACTAGCGGGAGTTCCAATGAGCAGTTCTTC
TRBV11-2	-	-	TRBJ2-1	CASSVSGASYNEQFF	TGTGCCAGCAGCGTCAGCGGAGCCTCCTACAATGAGCAGTTCTTC
TRBV3-1/TRBV3-2	-	-	TRBJ2-1	CASSQAGGQGYNEQFF	TGTGCCAGCAGCCAAGCGGGTGGGCAGGGTTACAATGAGCAGTTCTTC
TRBV4-2	TRBD2	few	TRBJ2-1	CASSQEGGIEQFF	TGTGCCAGCAGCCAAGAGGGGGGGATTGAGCAGTTCTTC
TRBV19	-	few	TRBJ1-2	CASRSRGLYGYTF	TGTGCCAGTAGGAGCAGGGGCCTGTATGGCTACACCTTC
TRBV5-6	TRBD1	-	TRBJ2-1	CASSIGQVFSNEQFF	TGTGCCAGCAGCATAGGACAGGTTTTTTCCAATGAGCAGTTCTTC
TRBV19	TRBD2	few	TRBJ2-7	CASSSPGAGGTYEQYF	TGTGCCAGTAGTAGCCCGGGAGCGGGGGGGACCTACGAGCAGTACTTC
TRBV5-1	TRBD1	-	TRBJ2-2	CASSLGGTNTGELFF	TGCGCCAGCAGCCTAGGGGGCACGAACACCGGGGAGCTGTTTTTT
TRBV6-5	-	-	TRBJ1-2	CASSPMMRRLYGYTF	TGTGCCAGCAGCCCGATGATGAGGAGGCTATATGGCTACACCTTC
TRBV7-9	TRBD1	-	TRBJ1-4	CASSLRTGHEKLFF	TGTGCCAGCAGCTTAAGGACAGGGCATGAAAAACTGTTTTTT
TRBV28	TRBD1	-	TRBJ1-2	CASTTGFNYGYTF	TGTGCCAGCACGACAGGGTTTAACTATGGCTACACCTTC
TRBV6-6	-	-	TRBJ2-7	CASGDELPYEQYF	TGTGCCAGCGGAGATGAGCTACCCTACGAGCAGTACTTC
TRBV19	TRBD1	-	TRBJ2-7	CASSNRDRDYEQYF	TGTGCCAGTAGTAACCGGGACAGGGACTACGAGCAGTACTTC
TRBV5-1	TRBD2	-	TRBJ2-7	CASSFNLLADYEQYF	TGCGCCAGCAGCTTTAATTTACTAGCGGACTACGAGCAGTACTTC
TRBV7-9	-	once	TRBJ2-7	CASSLVGGGPSEQYF	TGTGCCAGCAGCCTAGTGGGTGGGGGCCCTTCCGAGCAGTACTTC